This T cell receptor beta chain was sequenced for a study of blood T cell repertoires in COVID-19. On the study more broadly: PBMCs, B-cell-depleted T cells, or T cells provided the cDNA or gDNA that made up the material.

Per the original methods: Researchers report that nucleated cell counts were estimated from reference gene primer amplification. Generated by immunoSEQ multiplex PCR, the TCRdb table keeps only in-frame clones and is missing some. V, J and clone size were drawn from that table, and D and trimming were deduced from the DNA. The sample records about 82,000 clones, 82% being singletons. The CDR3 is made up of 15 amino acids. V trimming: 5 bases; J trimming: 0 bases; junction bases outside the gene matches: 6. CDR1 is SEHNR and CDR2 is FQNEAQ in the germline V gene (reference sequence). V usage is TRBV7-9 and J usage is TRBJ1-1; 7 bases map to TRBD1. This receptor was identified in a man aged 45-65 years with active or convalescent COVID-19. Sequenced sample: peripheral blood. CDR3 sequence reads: CASSPRQGVNTEAFF. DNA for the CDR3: TGTGCCAGCAGCCCTCGACAGGGAGTGAACACTGAAGCTTTCTTT.